This paragraph reports one T cell receptor beta chain. What it binds is not known. The data belong to a study of a mutant IDH1 vaccine in newly diagnosed glioma. Across the study: Patients under treatment included about 60% males and 37.5% females and had a mean age of around 40 years. Earlier care involved radiotherapy, temozolomide, or both, and the majority received both. General study results and limits: Among top peripheral T cell clonotypes, changes seemed unrelated to pseudoprogression.

The time point was: baseline, week 1 (first vaccination visit). Treatment given: pre-vaccination baseline after standard-of-care therapy. Repertoires were generated with immunoSEQ multiplex PCR, while TCRdb's copy carries only in-frame clones and drops some. The profile shows 45,000 to 65,000 clones, roughly 80% of them singletons. V was shortened by 0 bases and J by 0 bases, with 8 bases between the two germline ends. CDR1 and CDR2 from the germline V gene are MGHRA and YSYEKL. The CDR3 is made up of 15 amino acids. Sequenced material: PBMCs, taken from a glioma patient treated with radiotherapy, temozolomide or both. The TCR sequence derives from a man in his late teens or twenties with glioma. This chain uses TRBV4-1 with TRBJ1-1, with D possibly being TRBD1 (5 bases). As DNA, the CDR3 is TGCGCCAGCAGCCAAGAGGGACCATTGAACACTGAAGCTTTCTTT. Its translation is CASSQEGPLNTEAFF.